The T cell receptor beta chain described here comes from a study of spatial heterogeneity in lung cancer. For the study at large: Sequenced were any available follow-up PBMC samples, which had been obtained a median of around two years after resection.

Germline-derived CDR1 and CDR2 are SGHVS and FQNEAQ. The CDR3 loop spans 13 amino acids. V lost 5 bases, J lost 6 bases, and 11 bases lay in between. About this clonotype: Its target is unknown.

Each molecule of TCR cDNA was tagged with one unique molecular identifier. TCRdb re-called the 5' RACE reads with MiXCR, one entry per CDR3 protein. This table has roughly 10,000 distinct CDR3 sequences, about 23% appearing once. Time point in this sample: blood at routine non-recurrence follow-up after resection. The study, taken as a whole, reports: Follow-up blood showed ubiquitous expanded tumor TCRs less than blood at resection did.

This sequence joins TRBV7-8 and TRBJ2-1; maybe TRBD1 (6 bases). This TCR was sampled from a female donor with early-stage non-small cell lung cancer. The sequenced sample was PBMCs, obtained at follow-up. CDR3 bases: TGTGCCAGCAGCCGACAGGCGCTCAATGAGCAGTTCTTC. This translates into CASSRQALNEQFF.